Below, 18 T cell receptor beta chains from the same sample are listed, as sequenced in a study of blood T cell repertoires in COVID-19. TCRdb's table, derived via immunoSEQ multiplex PCR, lists solely in-frame clones and lacks some. The table lists about 190,000 clones, approximately 88% of them singletons. Source material: peripheral blood. These receptors were obtained from a woman in her twenties or thirties with acute or convalescent COVID-19.

This rearrangement joins TRBV5-1 to TRBJ1-4; D may be TRBD1 (6 bases). The CDR3 has 16 amino acids. V shed 0 bases and J shed 2 bases, with 11 bases lying between them. Germline-derived CDR1 and CDR2 are SGHRS and YFSETQ. The CDR3 DNA is TGCGCCAGCAGCTTGGCCGGGGGGGCTACTAATGAAAAACTGTTTTTT. As protein: CASSLAGGATNEKLFF.

The chain's CDR3 is CASSAPGQDYNYGYTF. The CDR3 DNA sequence: TGTGCCAGCAGTGCCCCGGGACAGGATTATAACTATGGCTACACCTTC. The chain carries TRBV6-1 and TRBJ1-2; 8 bases are shared with TRBD1. This CDR3 spans 16 amino acids. Germline CDR1 reads MNHNS; CDR2 reads SASEGT. V shed 4 bases, J shed 1 base, and the junction held 8 bases outside the gene matches.

This chain links TRBV19 with TRBJ1-1; 7 bases align to TRBD1. The V segment lost 10 bases and the J segment 1 base; nucleotides outside the gene matches: 6. The CDR3 has 13 residues. Germline V gene data show CDR1 as LNHDA and CDR2 as SQIVND (reference sequence). CDR3 nucleotides: TGTGCCACCGCGAGGGGGCAGAACACTGAAGCTTTCTTT. This gives the protein CATARGQNTEAFF.

This clone was observed a single time. The chain recombines TRBV6-5 with TRBJ2-7; 8 bases match TRBD1. The CDR3 covers 13 residues. V was pared by 5 bases and J by 3 bases, with 3 bases of the junction left unmatched. Germline CDR1 MNHEY, CDR2 SVGAGI. The CDR3 spells CASSTGGLYEQYF. In DNA, the CDR3 is TGTGCCAGCAGTACAGGGGGACTCTACGAGCAGTACTTC.

The rearrangement joins TRBV18 to TRBJ2-7; D gene uncertain. V shed 3 bases and J shed 2 bases, with 8 bases lying between them. This CDR3 spans 13 amino acids. The V gene's germline CDR1 is KGHSH and CDR2 LQKENI. The CDR3: CASSPGYTYEQYF. The CDR3 DNA reads TGTGCCAGCTCACCGGGCTACACCTACGAGCAGTACTTC.

V usage is TRBV29-1 and J usage is TRBJ1-4; D not resolved. V dropped 8 bases and J dropped 0 bases, with 10 bases sitting between them. CDR3 size: 13 residues. CDR1 and CDR2 (germline): SQVTM, ANQGSEA. The DNA for the CDR3 is TGCAGCTTCCGCGGGGCAACTAATGAAAAACTGTTTTTT. This encodes CSFRGATNEKLFF. Supplemented by reference TRBV29-1 and TRBJ1-4, the full variable domain reads SAVISQKPSRDICQRGTSLTIQCQVDSQVTMMFWYRQQPGQSLTLIATANQGSEATYESGFVIDKFPISRPNLTFSTLTVSNMSPEDSSIYLCSFRGATNEKLFFGSGTQLSVL.

In this sample, this clone turned up a few times. The chain recombines TRBV28 with TRBJ2-1; D remains unclear. The V and J ends lost 3 bases and 0 bases respectively, with 15 bases between them. In germline, CDR1 is MDHEN, CDR2 SYDVKM. The CDR3 covers 17 residues. The CDR3: CASSLFTRARSYNEQFF. DNA for the CDR3: TGTGCCAGCAGTTTGTTTACCCGCGCTCGCTCCTACAATGAGCAGTTCTTC. Filled out from reference TRBV28 and TRBJ2-1, the complete variable domain reads DVKVTQSSRYLVKRTGEKVFLECVQDMDHENMFWYRQDPGLGLRLIYFSYDVKMKEKGDIPEGYSVSREKKERFSLILESASTNQTSMYLCASSLFTRARSYNEQFFGPGTRLTVL.

This chain connects TRBV6-1 to TRBJ1-3; 9 nucleotides line up with TRBD1. Trimming at V came to 2 bases and at J to 5 bases, leaving 7 bases not matched to a gene. Germline CDR1 and CDR2: MNHNS and SASEGT. There are 16 residues in the CDR3. The DNA of the CDR3 is TGTGCCAGCAGTGAACTCGGGACAGGGAGGAGAAACACCATATATTTT. Amino acids: CASSELGTGRRNTIYF.

The rearrangement joins TRBV4-2 to TRBJ1-2; 7 nucleotides line up with TRBD1. The CDR3 runs to 15 residues. Germline trimming cut 4 bases from V and 5 bases from J; bases unmatched to any gene: 10. Germline V gene sequence: CDR1 LGHNA, CDR2 YNFKEQ. The CDR3 region has the DNA TGTGCCAGCAGCCTCAACCCCGGGACAGAATATGGCTACACCTTC. As protein: CASSLNPGTEYGYTF.

V and J are TRBV18 and TRBJ2-2, with D perhaps matching TRBD2 (5 bases). The CDR3 has 15 amino acids. V lost 8 bases, J lost 0 bases, and 13 bases lay in between. Germline V gives CDR1 KGHSH, CDR2 LQKENI. CDR3 residues: CASHKADPNTGELFF. The CDR3 nucleotides are TGTGCCAGCCACAAAGCGGACCCGAACACCGGGGAGCTGTTTTTT.

The CDR3, as DNA: TGCAGTGCTTCCAGGGAATTTCGGACCTTC. Its translation: CSASREFRTF. The V gene is TRBV20-1, the J gene TRBJ1-2; a possible D gene is TRBD1 (5 bases). CDR3 length: 10 amino acids. From germline, CDR1 is DFQATT and CDR2 SNEGSKA (reference sequence). Between the trimmed V and J ends, which lost 5 bases and 14 bases, there was a span of 15 bases.

The chain couples TRBV28 to TRBJ2-7, with 7 bases that match TRBD1. V was pared by 3 bases and J by 1 base, with 9 bases of the junction left unmatched. CDR3 length equals 16 residues. Germline CDR1 and CDR2: MDHEN and SYDVKM. The CDR3 loop is CASSLSLDRISYEQYF. The CDR3 DNA reads TGTGCCAGCAGTTTGTCCTTGGACAGGATATCCTACGAGCAGTACTTC. The complete variable domain, with remaining parts taken from reference TRBV28 and TRBJ2-7, reads DVKVTQSSRYLVKRTGEKVFLECVQDMDHENMFWYRQDPGLGLRLIYFSYDVKMKEKGDIPEGYSVSREKKERFSLILESASTNQTSMYLCASSLSLDRISYEQYFGPGTRLTVT.

This clone showed up just a few times. V usage is TRBV10-3 and J usage is TRBJ2-1; a weak D match, TRBD2 (6 bases). V was clipped by 8 bases and J by 4 bases, with 9 bases between them. The CDR3 covers 12 residues. The germline gives CDR1 ENHRY, CDR2 SYGVKD. The CDR3 nucleotides are TGTGCCATCGGGGACTTTTACAATGAGCAGTTCTTC. It translates to CAIGDFYNEQFF.

This sequence joins TRBV2 and TRBJ2-7, with TRBD1 as a possible D gene (5 bases). V dropped 6 bases and J dropped 3 bases, with 9 bases sitting between them. CDR1 SNHLY and CDR2 FYNNEI come from the germline V gene. The CDR3 consists of 12 residues. In DNA form, the CDR3 reads TGTGCCAGCAGGGACGACAGCTACGAGCAGTACTTC. This codes for CASRDDSYEQYF.

This chain links TRBV3-1 (or the pseudogene TRBV3-2) with TRBJ2-7; 8 bases map to TRBD2. There are 15 residues in the CDR3. The germline V gene encodes CDR1 LGHDT and CDR2 YNNKEL (reference sequence). V was clipped by 4 bases and J by 4 bases; unmatched bases: 9. The CDR3 here is CASSRQPGLVYEQYF. In nucleotides, the CDR3 is TGTGCCAGCAGCCGACAACCGGGACTAGTATACGAGCAGTACTTC.

V is TRBV29-1 and J is TRBJ2-3; D not resolved. V gave up 4 bases and J gave up 7 bases, with 15 bases separating them. The CDR3 length is 13 residues. Germline loops: CDR1 SQVTM, CDR2 ANQGSEA. CDR3 nucleotides: TGCAGCGTTGTAGAGCCCTCTACTCATACGCAGTATTTT. The encoded protein is CSVVEPSTHTQYF.

CDR3 sequence: CSAPGLYYNEQFF. The CDR3 nucleotides are TGCAGCGCCCCGGGACTTTACTACAATGAGCAGTTCTTC. J is TRBJ2-1 and V is TRBV29-1; D perhaps matches TRBD2 (6 bases). Deletions cut 7 bases from V and 3 bases from J, with 13 bases between. Germline lookup yields CDR1 SQVTM and CDR2 ANQGSEA. The CDR3 extends over 13 amino acids.

The chain employs TRBV5-8 and TRBJ1-2; D uncertain. V was pared by 6 bases and J by 2 bases, with 17 bases between. The CDR3 length is 15 residues. Germline-derived CDR1 and CDR2 are SGHTS and YDEGEE. The CDR3 protein is CASTRTDYSNYGYTF. The CDR3 DNA is TGTGCCAGCACTCGGACCGACTACTCAAACTATGGCTACACCTTC.